Here is one T cell receptor beta chain with its context. Germline lookup yields CDR1 MNHEY and CDR2 SVGAGI. The length of the CDR3 is 14 residues. Trimming pared 8 bases from V and 7 bases from J, leaving 15 bases between. These data belong to a study of blood T cell repertoires in COVID-19. About the study: Samples of COVID-19 (acute and convalescent) were obtained from the United States, Italy and Spain. T cells, B-cell-depleted T cells, or PBMCs provided the cDNA or gDNA that served as material.

Under the authors' procedure: Nucleated cell number was recorded as an estimate derived from reference gene primer amplification. The table came from immunoSEQ multiplex PCR; TCRdb's copy has only in-frame clones and leaves some out. From that table come the V and J calls and clone size; the DNA was used to work out D and trimming. The sample holds roughly 240,000 clones, 86% seen once. The material sequenced was peripheral blood. The chain combines TRBV6-5 with TRBJ1-6; perhaps TRBD1 as D (6 bases). The source is a young man with active or convalescent COVID-19. CDR3 bases: TGTGCCAGCTCGGCGGACAGATCGAATTCACCCCTCCACTTT. Protein sequence: CASSADRSNSPLHF.